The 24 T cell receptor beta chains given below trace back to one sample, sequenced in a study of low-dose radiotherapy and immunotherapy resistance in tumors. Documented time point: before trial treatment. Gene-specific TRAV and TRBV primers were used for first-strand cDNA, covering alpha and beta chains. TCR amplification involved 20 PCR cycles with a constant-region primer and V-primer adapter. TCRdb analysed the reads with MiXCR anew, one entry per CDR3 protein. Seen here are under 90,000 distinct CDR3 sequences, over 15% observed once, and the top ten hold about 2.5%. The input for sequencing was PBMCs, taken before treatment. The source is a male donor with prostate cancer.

The CDR3 coding sequence is TGCGCCAGCAGCTTCCGGGACTACGGAGAGACCCAGTACTTC. Translation gives CASSFRDYGETQYF. This sequence joins TRBV5-1 and TRBJ2-5; the match to TRBD2 covers 7 bases. The V gene's germline CDR1 is SGHRS and CDR2 YFSETQ. Trimming at V came to 2 bases and at J to 4 bases, leaving 5 bases not matched to a gene. The CDR3 contains 14 residues.

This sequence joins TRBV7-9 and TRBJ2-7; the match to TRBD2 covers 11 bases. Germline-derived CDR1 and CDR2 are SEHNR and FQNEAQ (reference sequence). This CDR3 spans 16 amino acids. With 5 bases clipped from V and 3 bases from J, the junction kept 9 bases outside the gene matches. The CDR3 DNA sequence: TGTGCCAGCAGCGATCCCTACCTAGCGGGGGGCTACGAGCAGTACTTC. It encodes CASSDPYLAGGYEQYF.

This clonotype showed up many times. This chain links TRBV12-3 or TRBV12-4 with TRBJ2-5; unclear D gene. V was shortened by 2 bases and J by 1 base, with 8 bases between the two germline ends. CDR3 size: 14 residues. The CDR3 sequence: CASSLQSLQETQYF. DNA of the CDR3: TGTGCCAGCAGTTTACAGAGCCTCCAAGAGACCCAGTACTTC.

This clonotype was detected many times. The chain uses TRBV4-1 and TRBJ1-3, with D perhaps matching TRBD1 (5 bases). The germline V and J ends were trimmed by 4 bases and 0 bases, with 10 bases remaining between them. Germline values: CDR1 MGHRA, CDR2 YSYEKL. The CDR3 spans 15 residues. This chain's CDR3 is CASSRGLSSGNTIYF. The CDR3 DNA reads TGCGCCAGCAGCCGGGGCTTAAGCTCTGGAAACACCATATATTTT.

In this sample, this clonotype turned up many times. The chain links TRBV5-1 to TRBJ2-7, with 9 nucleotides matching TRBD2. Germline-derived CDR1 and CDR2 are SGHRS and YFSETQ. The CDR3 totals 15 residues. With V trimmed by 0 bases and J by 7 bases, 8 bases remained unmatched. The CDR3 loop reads CASSLDPAGGEEQYF. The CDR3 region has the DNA TGCGCCAGCAGCTTGGATCCAGCGGGGGGTGAAGAGCAGTACTTC.

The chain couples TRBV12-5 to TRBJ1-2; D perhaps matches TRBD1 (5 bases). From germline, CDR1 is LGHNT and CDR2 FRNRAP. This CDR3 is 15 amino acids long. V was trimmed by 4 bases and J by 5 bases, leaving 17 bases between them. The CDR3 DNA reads TGTGCTAGTGGTTCCGGAGGGGCACAGAGTTATGGCTACACCTTC. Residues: CASGSGGAQSYGYTF.

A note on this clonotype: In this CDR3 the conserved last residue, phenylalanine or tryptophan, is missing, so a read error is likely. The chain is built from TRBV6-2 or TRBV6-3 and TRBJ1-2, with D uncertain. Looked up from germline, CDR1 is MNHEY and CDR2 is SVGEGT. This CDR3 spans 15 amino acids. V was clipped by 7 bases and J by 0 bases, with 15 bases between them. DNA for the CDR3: TGTGCCAGCATCCGGGGAGGCAGCCCTAACTATGGCTACACCATC. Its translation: CASIRGGSPNYGYTI.

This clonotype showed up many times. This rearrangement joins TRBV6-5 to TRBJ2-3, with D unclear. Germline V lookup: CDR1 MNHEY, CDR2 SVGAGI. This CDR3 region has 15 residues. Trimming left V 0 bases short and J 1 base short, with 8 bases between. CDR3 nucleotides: TGTGCCAGCAGTTACTCAAGGTTGGGCACAGATACGCAGTATTTT. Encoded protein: CASSYSRLGTDTQYF.

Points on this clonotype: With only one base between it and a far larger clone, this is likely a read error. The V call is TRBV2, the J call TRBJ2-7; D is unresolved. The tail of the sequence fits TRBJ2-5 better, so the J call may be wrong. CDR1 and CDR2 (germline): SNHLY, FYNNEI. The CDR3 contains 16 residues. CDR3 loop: CASSPPWVKGTETQYF. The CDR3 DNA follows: TGTGCCAGCAGTCCCCCTTGGGTGAAGGGTACGGAGACCCAGTACTTC.

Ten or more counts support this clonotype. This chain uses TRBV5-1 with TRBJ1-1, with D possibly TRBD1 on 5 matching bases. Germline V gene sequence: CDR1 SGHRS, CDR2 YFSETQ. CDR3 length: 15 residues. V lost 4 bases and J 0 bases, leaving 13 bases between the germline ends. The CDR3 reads CASSLMDILNTEAFF. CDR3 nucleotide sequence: TGCGCCAGCAGCCTGATGGACATACTGAACACTGAAGCTTTCTTT.

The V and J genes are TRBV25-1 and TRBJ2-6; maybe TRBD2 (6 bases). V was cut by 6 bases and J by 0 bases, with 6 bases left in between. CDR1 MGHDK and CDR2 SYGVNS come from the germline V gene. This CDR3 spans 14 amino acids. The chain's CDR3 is CASSGGSGANVLTF. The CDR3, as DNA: TGTGCCAGCAGCGGGGGCTCTGGGGCCAACGTCCTGACTTTC.

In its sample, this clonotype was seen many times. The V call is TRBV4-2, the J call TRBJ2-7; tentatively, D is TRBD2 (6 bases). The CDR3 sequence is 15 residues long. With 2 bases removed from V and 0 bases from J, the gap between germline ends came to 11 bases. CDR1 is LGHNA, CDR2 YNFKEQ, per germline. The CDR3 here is CASSQSGTSSYEQYF. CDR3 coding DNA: TGTGCCAGCAGCCAATCCGGGACTTCCTCCTACGAGCAGTACTTC.

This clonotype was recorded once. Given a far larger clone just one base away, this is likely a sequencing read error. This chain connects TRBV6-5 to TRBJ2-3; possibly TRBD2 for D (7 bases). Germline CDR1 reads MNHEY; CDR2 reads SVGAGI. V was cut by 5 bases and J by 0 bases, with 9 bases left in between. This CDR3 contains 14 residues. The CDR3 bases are TGTGCCAGCAGTCGGGGGGCTAGCACAGATACGCAGTATTTT. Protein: CASSRGASTDTQYF.

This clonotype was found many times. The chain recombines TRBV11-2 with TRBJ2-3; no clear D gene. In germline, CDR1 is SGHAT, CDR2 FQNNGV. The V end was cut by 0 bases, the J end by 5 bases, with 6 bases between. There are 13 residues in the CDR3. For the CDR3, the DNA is TGTGCCAGCAGCTTAGATCGAAGAGATACGCAGTATTTT. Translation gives CASSLDRRDTQYF. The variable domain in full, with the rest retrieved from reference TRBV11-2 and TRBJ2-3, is EAGVAQSPRYKIIEKRQSVAFWCNPISGHATLYWYQQILGQGPKLLIQFQNNGVVDDSQLPKDRFSAERLKGVDSTLKIQPAKLEDSAVYLCASSLDRRDTQYFGPGTRLTVL.

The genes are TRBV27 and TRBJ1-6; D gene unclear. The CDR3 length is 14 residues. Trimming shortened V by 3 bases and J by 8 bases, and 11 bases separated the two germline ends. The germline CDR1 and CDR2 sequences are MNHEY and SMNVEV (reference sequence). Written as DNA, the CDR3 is TGTGCCAGCAGTTTTAGGCAGGAATATTCACCCCTCCACTTT. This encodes CASSFRQEYSPLHF.

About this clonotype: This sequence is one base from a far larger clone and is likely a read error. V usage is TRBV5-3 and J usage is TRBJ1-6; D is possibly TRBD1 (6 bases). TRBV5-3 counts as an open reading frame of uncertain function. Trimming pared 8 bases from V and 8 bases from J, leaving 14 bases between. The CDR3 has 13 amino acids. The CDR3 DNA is TGTGCCAGCACTAACGGACAGTATTCACCCCTCCACTTT. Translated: CASTNGQYSPLHF.

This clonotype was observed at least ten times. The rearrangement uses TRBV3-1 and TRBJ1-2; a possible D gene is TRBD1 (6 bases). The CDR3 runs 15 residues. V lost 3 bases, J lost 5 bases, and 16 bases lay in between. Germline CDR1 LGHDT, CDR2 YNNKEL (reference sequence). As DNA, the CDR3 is TGTGCCAGCAGCCACCACGACAGGCCCTTATATGGCTACACCTTC. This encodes CASSHHDRPLYGYTF.

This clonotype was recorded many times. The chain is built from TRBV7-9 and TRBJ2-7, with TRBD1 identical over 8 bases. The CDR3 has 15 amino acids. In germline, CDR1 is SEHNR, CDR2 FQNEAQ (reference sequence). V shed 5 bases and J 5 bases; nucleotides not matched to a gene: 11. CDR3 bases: TGTGCCAGCAGCGCACCCCGGACAGGGATCCACGAGCAGTACTTC. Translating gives CASSAPRTGIHEQYF. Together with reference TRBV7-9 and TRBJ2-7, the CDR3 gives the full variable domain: DTGVSQNPRHKITKRGQNVTFRCDPISEHNRLYWYRQTLGQGPEFLTYFQNEAQLEKSRLLSDRFSAERPKGSFSTLEIQRTEQGDSAMYLCASSAPRTGIHEQYFGPGTRLTVT.

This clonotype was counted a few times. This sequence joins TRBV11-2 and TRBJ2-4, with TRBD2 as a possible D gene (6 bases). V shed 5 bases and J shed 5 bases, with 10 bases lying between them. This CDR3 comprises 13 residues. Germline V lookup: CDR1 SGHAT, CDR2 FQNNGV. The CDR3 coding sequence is TGTGCCAGCAGCCCCGGGACTCAAAACATTCAGTACTTC. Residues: CASSPGTQNIQYF.

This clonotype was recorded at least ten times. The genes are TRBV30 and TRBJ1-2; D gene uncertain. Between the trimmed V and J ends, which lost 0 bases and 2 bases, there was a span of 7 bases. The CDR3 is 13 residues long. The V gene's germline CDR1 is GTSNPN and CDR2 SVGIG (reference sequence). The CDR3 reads CAWSVEANYGYTF. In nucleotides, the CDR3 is TGTGCCTGGAGTGTTGAGGCCAACTATGGCTACACCTTC.

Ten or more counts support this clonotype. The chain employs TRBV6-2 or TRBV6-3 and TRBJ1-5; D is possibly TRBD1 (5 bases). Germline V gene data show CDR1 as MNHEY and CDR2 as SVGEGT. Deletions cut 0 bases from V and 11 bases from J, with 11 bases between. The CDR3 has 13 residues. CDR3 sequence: CASSYSPTGAQHF. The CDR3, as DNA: TGTGCCAGCAGTTACTCCCCAACGGGGGCCCAGCATTTT.

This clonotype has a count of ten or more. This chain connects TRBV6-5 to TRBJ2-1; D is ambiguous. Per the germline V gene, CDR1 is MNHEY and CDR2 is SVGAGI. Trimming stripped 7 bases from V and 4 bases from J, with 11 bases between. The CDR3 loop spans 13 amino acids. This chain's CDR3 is CASKKGRYNEQFF. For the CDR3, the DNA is TGTGCCAGCAAGAAGGGCAGGTACAATGAGCAGTTCTTC.

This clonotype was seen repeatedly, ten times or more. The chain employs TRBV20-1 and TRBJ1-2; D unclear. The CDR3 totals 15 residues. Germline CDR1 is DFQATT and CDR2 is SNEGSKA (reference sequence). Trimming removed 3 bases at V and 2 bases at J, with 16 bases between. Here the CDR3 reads CSASPGQSSNYGYTF. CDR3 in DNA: TGCAGTGCTAGCCCCGGGCAGTCGAGCAACTATGGCTACACCTTC.

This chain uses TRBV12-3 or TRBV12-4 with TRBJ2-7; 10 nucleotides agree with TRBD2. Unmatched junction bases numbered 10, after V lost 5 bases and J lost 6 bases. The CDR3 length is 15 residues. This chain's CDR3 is CASSLPLAGFGEQYF. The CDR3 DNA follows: TGTGCCAGCAGTCTTCCACTAGCGGGGTTTGGCGAGCAGTACTTC.